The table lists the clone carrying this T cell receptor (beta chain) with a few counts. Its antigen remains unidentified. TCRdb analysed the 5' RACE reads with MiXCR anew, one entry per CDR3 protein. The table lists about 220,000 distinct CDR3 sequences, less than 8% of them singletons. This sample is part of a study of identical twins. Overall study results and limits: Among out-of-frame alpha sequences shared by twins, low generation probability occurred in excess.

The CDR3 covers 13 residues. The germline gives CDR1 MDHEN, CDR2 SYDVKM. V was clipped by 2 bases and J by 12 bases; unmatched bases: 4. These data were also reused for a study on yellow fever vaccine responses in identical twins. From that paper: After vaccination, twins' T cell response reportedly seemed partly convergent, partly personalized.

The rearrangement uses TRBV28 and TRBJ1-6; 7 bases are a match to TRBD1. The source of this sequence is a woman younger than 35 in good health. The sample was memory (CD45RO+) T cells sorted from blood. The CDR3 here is CASSLERGLPLHF. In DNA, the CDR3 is TGTGCCAGCAGTTTAGAGAGGGGGCTACCCCTCCACTTT.